The 19 T cell receptor beta chains reported below all come from one sample, sequenced in a study of T cell responses to AZD1222 COVID-19 vaccine. Profiled with immunoSEQ multiplex PCR; TCRdb holds only in-frame clones, not every one. The sample holds 100,000 to 130,000 clones, nearly 90% seen once. The sample consisted of peripheral blood, taken 28 days after the second AZD1222 dose. The receptors derive from an adult who received the AZD1222 COVID-19 vaccine.

This rearrangement joins TRBV19 to TRBJ1-5, with 9 bases lining up with TRBD1. Germline assignment: CDR1 LNHDA and CDR2 SQIVND (reference sequence). The length of the CDR3 is 13 residues. The V segment lost 8 bases and the J segment 6 bases; nucleotides outside the gene matches: 5. The CDR3 nucleotides read TGTGCCAGTCGTACAGGGGGCCGTCAGCCCCAGCATTTT. It yields the protein CASRTGGRQPQHF. Full variable domain (rest looked up from reference TRBV19 and TRBJ1-5): DGGITQSPKYLFRKEGQNVTLSCEQNLNHDAMYWYRQDPGQGLRLIYYSQIVNDFQKGDIAEGYSVSREKKESFPLTVTSAQKNPTAFYLCASRTGGRQPQHFGDGTRLSIL.

The chain couples TRBV18 to TRBJ1-2; 8 nucleotides align to TRBD1. The CDR3 loop spans 15 amino acids. V gave up 6 bases and J gave up 2 bases; unmatched junction bases: 8. Germline V gene data show CDR1 as KGHSH and CDR2 as LQKENI. The CDR3 region has the DNA TGTGCCAGCTCGCCTGGGACAGGTCCAAACTATGGCTACACCTTC. Translating it yields CASSPGTGPNYGYTF.

The chain employs TRBV7-6 and TRBJ2-7; D is unclear. The CDR3 covers 14 residues. Trimming removed 5 bases at V and 1 base at J, with 12 bases between. Germline assignment: CDR1 SGHVS and CDR2 FNYEAQ. This CDR3 is CASSPISSSYEQYF. CDR3 sequence (DNA): TGTGCCAGCAGCCCTATCAGCAGTTCCTACGAGCAGTACTTC.

This clone showed up just a few times. The chain recombines TRBV2 with TRBJ2-7; D might be TRBD2 (7 bases). Trimming removed 7 bases at V and 6 bases at J, with 16 bases between. This CDR3 spans 13 amino acids. The germline CDR1 and CDR2 sequences are SNHLY and FYNNEI. In nucleotides, the CDR3 is TGTGCCAGCAACCTCAAGGGGGGGTTCGAGCAGTACTTC. This sequence encodes CASNLKGGFEQYF.

This clone was found many times. The chain is built from TRBV6-5 and TRBJ2-7; TRBD1 might be the D (6 bases). CDR1 is MNHEY, CDR2 SVGAGI, per germline. The CDR3 loop spans 15 amino acids. V was shortened by 6 bases and J by 3 bases, with 18 bases between the two germline ends. DNA of the CDR3: TGTGCCAGCAGGCCAGGGGCTGGCGGCCTCTACGAGCAGTACTTC. Amino acid sequence: CASRPGAGGLYEQYF.

The chain carries TRBV6-2 or TRBV6-3 and TRBJ1-2; TRBD1 matches at 9 bases. Germline CDR1 reads MNHEY; CDR2 reads SVGEGT. The CDR3 is made up of 16 amino acids. V lost 6 bases and J lost 0; bases outside the gene matches: 8. This CDR3 reads CASSYGTGNTNYGYTF. CDR3 coding DNA: TGTGCCAGCAGCTATGGGACAGGGAACACTAACTATGGCTACACCTTC.

V gene TRBV5-4 combines with J gene TRBJ2-2; maybe TRBD1 (5 bases). The V end was cut by 4 bases, the J end by 1 base, with 8 bases between. The CDR3 is 14 amino acids. The germline V gene encodes CDR1 SGHNT and CDR2 YYREEE (reference sequence). The CDR3 spells CASSLTGNTGELFF. The CDR3 DNA reads as TGTGCCAGCAGCCTCACAGGGAACACCGGGGAGCTGTTTTTT.

In its sample, this clone was seen a few times. The CDR3 nucleotides read TGTGCCAGCTCACCCCGACAGGGGGGAGACGAGCAGTACTTC. It codes for CASSPRQGGDEQYF. The rearrangement uses TRBV18 and TRBJ2-7; TRBD1 matches at 9 bases. The CDR3 has 14 amino acids. V was clipped by 3 bases and J by 5 bases; unmatched bases: 5. CDR1 is KGHSH and CDR2 is LQKENI in the germline V gene.

The V and J genes are TRBV5-1 and TRBJ1-1; D remains ambiguous. The CDR3 runs to 14 residues. Germline CDR1 SGHRS, CDR2 YFSETQ. Trimming removed 2 bases at V and 6 bases at J, with 14 bases between. The CDR3 sequence is CASSLSLEVAEAFF. The CDR3 coding sequence is TGCGCCAGCAGCTTATCGTTGGAGGTCGCTGAAGCTTTCTTT.

This chain uses TRBV2 with TRBJ1-5, with a weak D call TRBD1 (5 bases). Germline CDR1 and CDR2: SNHLY and FYNNEI. The CDR3 length is 15 residues. V dropped 8 bases and J dropped 3 bases, with 17 bases sitting between them. The CDR3 here is CASSSSGGANQPQHF. The CDR3 region has the DNA TGTGCCAGCTCGTCCTCGGGAGGGGCCAATCAGCCCCAGCATTTT.

The chain is built from TRBV29-1 and TRBJ2-3, with no clear D. V was shortened by 1 base and J by 0 bases, with 8 bases between the two germline ends. This CDR3 has 14 residues. Germline CDR1 is SQVTM and CDR2 is ANQGSEA. The CDR3 sequence: CSVEGAPSTDTQYF. The CDR3 region has the DNA TGCAGCGTTGAAGGCGCCCCTAGCACAGATACGCAGTATTTT.

This clone was counted only a few times. This chain uses TRBV6-5 with TRBJ2-7; 7 bases map to TRBD1. The CDR3 sequence is 13 residues long. CDR1 and CDR2 (germline): MNHEY, SVGAGI. V lost 10 bases to trimming and J lost 2 bases; unmatched junction nucleotides: 8. For the CDR3, the DNA is TGTGCCACATCACAGGGGTTGACCTACGAGCAGTACTTC. Encoded protein: CATSQGLTYEQYF.

The V call is TRBV6-5, the J call TRBJ1-5; D is uncertain. Looked up from germline, CDR1 is MNHEY and CDR2 is SVGAGI. This CDR3 spans 15 amino acids. Deletions cut 0 bases from V and 2 bases from J, with 8 bases between. The CDR3 nucleotides read TGTGCCAGCAGTTACTCGCGGTCCGGCAATCAGCCCCAGCATTTT. Encoded protein: CASSYSRSGNQPQHF.

The chain is built from TRBV4-1 and TRBJ2-7; D gene uncertain. The CDR3 covers 15 residues. Per the germline V gene, CDR1 is MGHRA and CDR2 is YSYEKL. V dropped 0 bases and J dropped 7 bases, with 16 bases sitting between them. Here the CDR3 DNA reads TGCGCCAGCAGCCAAGAGGAAAGTGGGGTTTTAGAGCAGTACTTC. It is translated as CASSQEESGVLEQYF.

The chain has TRBV30 and TRBJ1-4; no reliable D call. The V and J ends lost 3 bases and 8 bases respectively, with 13 bases between them. Germline V gene lookup returns CDR1 GTSNPN and CDR2 SVGIG (reference sequence). This CDR3 is 13 amino acids long. CDR3 region: CAWRSSLVEKLFF. Here the CDR3 DNA reads TGTGCCTGGAGGTCCTCGCTAGTGGAAAAACTGTTTTTT. Filled out from reference TRBV30 and TRBJ1-4, the complete variable domain reads SQTIHQWPATLVQPVGSPLSLECTVEGTSNPNLYWYRQAAGRGLQLLFYSVGIGQISSEVPQNLSASRPQDRQFILSSKKLLLSDSGFYLCAWRSSLVEKLFFGSGTQLSVL.

The chain is built from TRBV5-1 and TRBJ2-7; TRBD1 agrees at 9 bases. The V gene's germline CDR1 is SGHRS and CDR2 YFSETQ. V shed 7 bases and J 5 bases; nucleotides not matched to a gene: 13. The CDR3 runs 15 residues. The CDR3 DNA is TGCGCCAGCGGGGCTGGGGGACAGGGTGGGCACGAGCAGTACTTC. As protein: CASGAGGQGGHEQYF.

The CDR3 protein is CASSLNLAGVMNEQFF. In nucleotides, the CDR3 is TGTGCCAGCAGCCTTAATCTAGCGGGGGTTATGAATGAGCAGTTCTTC. The chain is built from TRBV13 and TRBJ2-1; TRBD2 matches at 10 bases. CDR3 length: 16 residues. Trimming removed 5 bases from V and 7 bases from J; junction bases left unmatched: 11. CDR1 and CDR2 from the germline V gene are PRHDT and FYEKMQ (reference sequence).

The chain links TRBV30 to TRBJ2-7, with 8 positions matching TRBD1. V shed 3 bases, J shed 5 bases, and the junction held 3 bases outside the gene matches. The CDR3 is made up of 12 amino acids. CDR1 GTSNPN and CDR2 SVGIG come from the germline V gene (reference sequence). DNA of the CDR3: TGTGCCTGGAGCGCGACAGGGGACGAGCAGTACTTC. It encodes CAWSATGDEQYF. Full variable domain (outside the CDR3, taken from reference TRBV30 and TRBJ2-7): SQTIHQWPATLVQPVGSPLSLECTVEGTSNPNLYWYRQAAGRGLQLLFYSVGIGQISSEVPQNLSASRPQDRQFILSSKKLLLSDSGFYLCAWSATGDEQYFGPGTRLTVT.

The chain joins TRBV5-4 to TRBJ1-2; possibly TRBD1 for D (5 bases). The germline CDR1 and CDR2 sequences are SGHNT and YYREEE (reference sequence). The ends were cut back, 0 bases at V and 8 bases at J, with 11 bases in the middle. The CDR3 totals 13 residues. The CDR3 loop is CASSLDGTRGYTF. The CDR3 DNA reads TGTGCCAGCAGCTTGGATGGGACGAGGGGCTACACCTTC.